This T cell receptor beta chain was sequenced for a study of cytomegalovirus exposure and HLA in healthy donors. As for this clone: Antigen specificity is unknown.

Study-wide points: While the bulk of TCR sequences proved rare, some public TCRs turned up in many donors.

Data came from immunoSEQ multiplex PCR; TCRdb stores just in-frame clones and leaves some out. The profile shows about 120,000 clones, about 96% of them singletons. CDR1 and CDR2 from the germline V gene are SEHNR and FQNEAQ (reference sequence). Trimming at V came to 6 bases and at J to 5 bases, leaving 0 bases not matched to a gene. The CDR3 has 12 residues. The chain uses TRBV7-9 and TRBJ2-1; 8 bases map to TRBD2. This sequence was found in a man younger than 35 in good health and CMV-seronegative. The specimen sequenced was PBMCs. The CDR3 DNA follows: TGTGCCAGCAGACTAGCGGACAATGAGCAGTTCTTC. Its translation is CASRLADNEQFF. The full variable domain, in which reference TRBV7-9 and TRBJ2-1 provide the parts outside the CDR3, is DTGVSQNPRHKITKRGQNVTFRCDPISEHNRLYWYRQTLGQGPEFLTYFQNEAQLEKSRLLSDRFSAERPKGSFSTLEIQRTEQGDSAMYLCASRLADNEQFFGPGTRLTVL.